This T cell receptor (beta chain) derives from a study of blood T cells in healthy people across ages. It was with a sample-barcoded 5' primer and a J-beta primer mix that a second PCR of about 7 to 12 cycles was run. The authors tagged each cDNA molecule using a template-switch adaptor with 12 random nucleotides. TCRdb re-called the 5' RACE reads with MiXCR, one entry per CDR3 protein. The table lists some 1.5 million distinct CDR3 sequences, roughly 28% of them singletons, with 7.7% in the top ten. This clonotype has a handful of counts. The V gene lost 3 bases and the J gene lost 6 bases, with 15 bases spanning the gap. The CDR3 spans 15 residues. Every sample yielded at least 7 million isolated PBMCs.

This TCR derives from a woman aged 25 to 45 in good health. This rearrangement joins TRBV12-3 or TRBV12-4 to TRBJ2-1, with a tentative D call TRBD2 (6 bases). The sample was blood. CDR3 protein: CASSFPRDSSNEQFF. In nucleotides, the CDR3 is TGTGCCAGCAGTTTCCCCAGGGACTCAAGCAATGAGCAGTTCTTC.